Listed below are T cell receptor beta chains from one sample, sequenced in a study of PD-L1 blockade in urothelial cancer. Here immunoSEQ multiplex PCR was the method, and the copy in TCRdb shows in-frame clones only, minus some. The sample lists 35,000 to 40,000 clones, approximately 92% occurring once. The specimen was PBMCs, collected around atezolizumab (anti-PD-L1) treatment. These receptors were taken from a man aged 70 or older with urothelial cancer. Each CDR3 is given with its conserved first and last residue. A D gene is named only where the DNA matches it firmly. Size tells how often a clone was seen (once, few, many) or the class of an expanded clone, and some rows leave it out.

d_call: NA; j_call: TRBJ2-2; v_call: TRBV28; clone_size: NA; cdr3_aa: CASSLETANTGELFF; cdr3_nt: TGTGCCAGCAGTTTGGAGACAGCGAACACCGGGGAGCTGTTTTTT
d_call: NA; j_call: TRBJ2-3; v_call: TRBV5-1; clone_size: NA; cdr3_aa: CASSLEVWARGDTQYF; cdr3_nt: TGCGCCAGCAGCTTGGAGGTTTGGGCTAGGGGAGATACGCAGTATTTT
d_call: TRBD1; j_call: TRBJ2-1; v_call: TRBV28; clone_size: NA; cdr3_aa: CASTPRGGQGRNEQFF; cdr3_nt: TGTGCCAGCACCCCTCGAGGGGGACAGGGAAGGAATGAGCAGTTCTTC
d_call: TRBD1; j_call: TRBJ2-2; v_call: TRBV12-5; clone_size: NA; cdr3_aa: CASGLGQGAGTGELFF; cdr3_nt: TGTGCTAGTGGTTTGGGACAGGGGGCGGGCACCGGGGAGCTGTTTTTT
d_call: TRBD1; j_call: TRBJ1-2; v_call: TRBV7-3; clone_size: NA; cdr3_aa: CASSKTGDYGYTF; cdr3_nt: TGTGCCAGCAGCAAAACAGGGGACTATGGCTACACCTTC
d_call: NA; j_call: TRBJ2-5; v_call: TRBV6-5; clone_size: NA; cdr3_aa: CASSYSPETQYF; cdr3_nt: TGTGCCAGCAGTTACTCCCCGGAGACCCAGTACTTC
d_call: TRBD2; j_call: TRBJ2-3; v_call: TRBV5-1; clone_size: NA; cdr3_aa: CASSPSGGPIDTQYF; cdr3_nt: TGCGCCAGCTCGCCCTCGGGAGGGCCTATAGATACGCAGTATTTT
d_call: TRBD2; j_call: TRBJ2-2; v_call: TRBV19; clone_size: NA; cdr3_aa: CASSSGLAGTGELFF; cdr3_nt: TGTGCCAGTAGTTCGGGACTAGCGGGGACCGGGGAGCTGTTTTTT
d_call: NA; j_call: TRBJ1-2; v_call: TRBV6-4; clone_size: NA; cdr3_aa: CASSNHRVSQRGYTF; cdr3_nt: TGTGCCAGCAGTAACCACAGGGTGTCGCAGCGTGGCTACACCTTC
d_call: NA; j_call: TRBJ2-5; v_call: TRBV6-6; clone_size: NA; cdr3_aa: CASSYSKGRETQYF; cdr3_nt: TGTGCCAGCAGTTACTCGAAGGGGCGGGAGACCCAGTACTTC
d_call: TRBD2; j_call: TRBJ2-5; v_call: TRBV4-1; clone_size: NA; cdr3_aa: CASSPILSGRGYQETQYF; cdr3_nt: TGCGCCAGCAGCCCGATTTTGAGCGGGAGGGGGTACCAAGAGACCCAGTACTTC
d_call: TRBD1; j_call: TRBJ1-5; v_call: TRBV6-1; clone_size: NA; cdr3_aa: CASSEMGVWRDRGLNQPQHF; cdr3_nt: TGTGCCAGCAGTGAAATGGGGGTCTGGCGGGACAGGGGATTAAATCAGCCCCAGCATTTT
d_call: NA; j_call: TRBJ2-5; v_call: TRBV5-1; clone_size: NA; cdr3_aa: CASSSPGSQETQYF; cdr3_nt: TGCGCCAGCAGCTCACCCGGTTCTCAAGAGACCCAGTACTTC
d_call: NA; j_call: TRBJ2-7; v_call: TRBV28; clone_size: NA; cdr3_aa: CASSLSWTHTSYEQYF; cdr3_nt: TGTGCCAGCAGTTTGTCATGGACTCACACCTCCTACGAGCAGTACTTC
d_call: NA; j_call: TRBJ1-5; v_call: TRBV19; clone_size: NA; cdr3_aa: CASSSDSHQPQHF; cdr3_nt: TGTGCCAGTAGTTCCGACAGTCATCAGCCCCAGCATTTT
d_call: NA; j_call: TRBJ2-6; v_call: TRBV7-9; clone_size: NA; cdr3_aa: CALEEGASPGANVLTF; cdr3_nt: TGTGCCCTCGAGGAGGGGGCTTCGCCTGGGGCCAACGTCCTGACTTTC
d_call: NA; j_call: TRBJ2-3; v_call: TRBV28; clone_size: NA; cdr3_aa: CASSLRVRTDTQYF; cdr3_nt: TGTGCCAGCAGTTTACGGGTACGGACAGATACGCAGTATTTT
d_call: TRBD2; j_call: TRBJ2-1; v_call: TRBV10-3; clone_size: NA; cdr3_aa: CAIIGTSGSKQFF; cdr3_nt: TGTGCCATCATCGGGACTAGCGGGAGCAAGCAGTTCTTC
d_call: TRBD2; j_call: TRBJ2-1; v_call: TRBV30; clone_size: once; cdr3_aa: CAWSPGGSSYNEQFF; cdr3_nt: TGTGCCTGGAGTCCCGGCGGGAGCTCCTACAATGAGCAGTTCTTC
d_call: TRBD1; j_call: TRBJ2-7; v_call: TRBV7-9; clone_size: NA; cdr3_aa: CASTIPGQGSYEQYF; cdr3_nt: TGTGCCAGCACAATTCCGGGACAGGGGTCCTACGAGCAGTACTTC
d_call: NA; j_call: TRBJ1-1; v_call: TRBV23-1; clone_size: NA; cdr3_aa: CASSQFNRSAFF; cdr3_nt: TGCGCCAGCAGTCAATTTAACAGATCAGCTTTCTTT
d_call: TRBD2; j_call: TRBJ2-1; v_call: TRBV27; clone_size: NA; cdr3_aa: CASSAVTITPGTSGREPFF; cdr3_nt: TGTGCCAGCAGCGCGGTCACAATTACTCCCGGGACTAGCGGGAGGGAACCGTTCTTC
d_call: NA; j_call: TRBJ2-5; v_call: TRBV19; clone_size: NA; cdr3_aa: CASSENRLFGGRKTQYF; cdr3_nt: TGTGCCAGTAGTGAAAATAGACTTTTCGGCGGGCGAAAGACCCAGTACTTC
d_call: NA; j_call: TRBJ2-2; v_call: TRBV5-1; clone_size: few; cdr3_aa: CASSLAGQGRYTGELFF; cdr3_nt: TGCGCCAGCAGCTTGGCCGGTCAGGGCAGATATACCGGGGAGCTGTTTTTT
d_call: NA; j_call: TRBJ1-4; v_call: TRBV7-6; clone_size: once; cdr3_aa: CASSSGGGNEKLFF; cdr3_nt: TGTGCCAGCAGCTCAGGCGGGGGTAATGAAAAACTGTTTTTT
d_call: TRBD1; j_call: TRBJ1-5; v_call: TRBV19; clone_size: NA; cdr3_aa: CASSVGQGGGQPQHF; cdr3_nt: TGTGCCAGTAGTGTCGGACAGGGGGGGGGTCAGCCCCAGCATTTT
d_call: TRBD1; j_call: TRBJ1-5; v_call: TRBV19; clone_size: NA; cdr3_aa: CASSISWLGQASYLTDSNQPQHF; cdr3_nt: TGTGCCAGTAGTATAAGTTGGTTAGGACAGGCGAGCTATCTGACAGATAGCAATCAGCCCCAGCATTTT
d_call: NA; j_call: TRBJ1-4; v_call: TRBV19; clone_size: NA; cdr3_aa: CASSLRVRGNREKLFF; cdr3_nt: TGTGCCAGTAGTTTAAGAGTGCGGGGGAATAGAGAAAAACTGTTTTTT